Sequencing of this T cell receptor (beta chain) was carried out in a study of shared clonotypes between healthy human individuals. CD45RO negativity and positive selection for CCR7 defined naive CD8 cells, a population that excluded terminally differentiated effector memory CD45RA+ cells. Clones were read by immunoSEQ multiplex PCR, and TCRdb kept only the in-frame ones, dropping some. The sample shows about 2,100,000 clones, 85% to 95% of them seen only once. The sequenced sample consisted of naive CD8+ T cells from PBMCs. The sequence derives from a man between 18 and 35 years old in good health. Some clones in this sample may be carry-over from other donors' samples.

In DNA form, the CDR3 reads TGTGCCAGCAGAGAGAGGGGTGGCACTGAAGCTTTCTTT. Amino acids: CASRERGGTEAFF. This chain uses TRBV11-2 with TRBJ1-1, with a tentative D call TRBD1 (5 bases). Germline CDR1 and CDR2: SGHAT and FQNNGV. Trimming pared 6 bases from V and 4 bases from J, leaving 12 bases between. The CDR3 loop spans 13 amino acids.